This T cell receptor beta chain was sequenced in a study of T-cell reconstitution after alpha-beta-depleted transplantation in children. It was with unique molecular identifiers that the TCRbeta library was prepared. MiXCR was run by TCRdb on the PCR reads, yielding one entry per CDR3 protein. The table has around 480,000 distinct CDR3 sequences, 30% to 35% seen once. This clonotype was counted a single time. The sequenced sample was PBMCs from the stem cell graft donor, obtained from the stem cell graft. The origin of this receptor is a human donor who donated a stem cell graft to a child with aplastic anemia.

This CDR3 reads CASSSMPGGTEAFF. Written as DNA, the CDR3 is TGTGCCAGCAGTTCGATGCCGGGGGGCACTGAAGCTTTCTTT. V gene TRBV27 combines with J gene TRBJ1-1; a weak D match, TRBD1 (5 bases). CDR1 MNHEY and CDR2 SMNVEV come from the germline V gene (reference sequence). The CDR3 contains 14 residues. Trimming stripped 4 bases from V and 4 bases from J, with 13 bases between.